This is a list of T cell receptor beta chains from one sample in a study of cytomegalovirus exposure and HLA in healthy donors. Data came from immunoSEQ multiplex PCR; TCRdb stores just in-frame clones and leaves some out. Among roughly 150,000 clones, around nine tenths were seen once, and the ten largest hold about a tenth. The sample was PBMCs. The receptors come from a woman between 18 and 29 years old in good health and CMV-seropositive. CDR3s include the opening cysteine and the closing phenylalanine or tryptophan. Each record gives: CDR3 DNA, CDR3 protein, V gene, CDR3 length, D gene, J gene, clone size. D genes are given only for firm matches. Only some rows state a clone size, as once, few, many or a class for expanded clones.

DNA: TGTGCCAGCAGTTCCCCCGAGAGCTCCTACGAGCAGTACTTC
CDR3: CASSSPESSYEQYF
V: TRBV6-5
length: 14
D: .
J: TRBJ2-7
size: .

DNA: TGTGCCAGCAGCTCAGGACTAGCGGGTAACAATGAGCAGTTCTTC
CDR3: CASSSGLAGNNEQFF
V: TRBV9
length: 15
D: TRBD2
J: TRBJ2-1
size: once

DNA: TGTGCCTGGATGAGAGGGGGTTGGACTGAAGCTTTCTTT
CDR3: CAWMRGGWTEAFF
V: TRBV30
length: 13
D: .
J: TRBJ1-1
size: once

DNA: TGTGCCAGCAGCTTTGAACAGGGGGCGGGGGAGCAGTACTTC
CDR3: CASSFEQGAGEQYF
V: TRBV11-3
length: 14
D: TRBD1
J: TRBJ2-7
size: .

DNA: TGTGCCAGCAGTGACTCCGCGTTTAACGAGCAGTACTTC
CDR3: CASSDSAFNEQYF
V: TRBV6-4
length: 13
D: .
J: TRBJ2-7
size: .

DNA: TGTGCCAGCAGCTTATACGGAGGGGGCTACACCTTC
CDR3: CASSLYGGGYTF
V: TRBV11-2
length: 12
D: .
J: TRBJ1-2
size: .

DNA: TGCGCCAGCAGCTTAGGACTAGCGGGAGGGTACGAGCAGTACTTC
CDR3: CASSLGLAGGYEQYF
V: TRBV5-1
length: 15
D: TRBD2
J: TRBJ2-7
size: .

DNA: TGTGCCAGCAGCCAACCCTCCGGTAGCGGTGGCACTGAAGCTTTCTTT
CDR3: CASSQPSGSGGTEAFF
V: TRBV4-2
length: 16
D: .
J: TRBJ1-1
size: .

DNA: TGTGCCACCAGCAGAGCGTATGGTAGCGGGTTGGGCAATGAGCAGTTCTTC
CDR3: CATSRAYGSGLGNEQFF
V: TRBV15
length: 17
D: TRBD2
J: TRBJ2-1
size: .

DNA: TGTGCCAGCAGCCTTGATGGGAGGGCCGCCGGGGAGCTGTTTTTT
CDR3: CASSLDGRAAGELFF
V: TRBV14
length: 15
D: TRBD2
J: TRBJ2-2
size: .

DNA: TGTGCCAGCACCCCTCGGAGCGGGAGAATCTACGAGCAGTACTTC
CDR3: CASTPRSGRIYEQYF
V: TRBV27
length: 15
D: TRBD2
J: TRBJ2-7
size: .